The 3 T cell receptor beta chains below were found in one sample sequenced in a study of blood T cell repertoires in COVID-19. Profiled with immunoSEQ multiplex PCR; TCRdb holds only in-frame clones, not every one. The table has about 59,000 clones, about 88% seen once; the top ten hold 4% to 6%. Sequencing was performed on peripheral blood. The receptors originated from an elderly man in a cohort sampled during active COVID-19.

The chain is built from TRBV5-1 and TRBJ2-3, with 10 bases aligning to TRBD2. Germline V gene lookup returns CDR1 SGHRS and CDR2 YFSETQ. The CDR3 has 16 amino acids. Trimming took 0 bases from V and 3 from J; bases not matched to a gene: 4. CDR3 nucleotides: TGCGCCAGCAGCTTGGTGGCTAGCGGGAGTACAGATACGCAGTATTTT. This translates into CASSLVASGSTDTQYF.

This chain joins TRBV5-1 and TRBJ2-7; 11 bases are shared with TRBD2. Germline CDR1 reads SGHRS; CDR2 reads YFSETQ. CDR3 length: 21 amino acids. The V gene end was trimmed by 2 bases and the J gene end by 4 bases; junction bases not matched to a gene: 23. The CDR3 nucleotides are TGCGCCAGCAGCTTAGCCGGGACAGGCTCCGGAGGTAGCGGGAGGGTTTACGAGCAGTACTTC. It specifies CASSLAGTGSGGSGRVYEQYF. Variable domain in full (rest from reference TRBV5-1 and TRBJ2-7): KAGVTQTPRYLIKTRGQQVTLSCSPISGHRSVSWYQQTPGQGLQFLFEYFSETQRNKGNFPGRFSGRQFSNSRSEMNVSTLELGDSALYLCASSLAGTGSGGSGRVYEQYFGPGTRLTVT.

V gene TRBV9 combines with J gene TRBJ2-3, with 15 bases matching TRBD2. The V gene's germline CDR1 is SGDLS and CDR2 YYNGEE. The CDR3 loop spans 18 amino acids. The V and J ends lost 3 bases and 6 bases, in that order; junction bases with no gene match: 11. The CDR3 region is CASSEAYGLAGGTDTQYF. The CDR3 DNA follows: TGTGCCAGCAGCGAGGCCTACGGACTAGCGGGGGGGACGGATACGCAGTATTTT.